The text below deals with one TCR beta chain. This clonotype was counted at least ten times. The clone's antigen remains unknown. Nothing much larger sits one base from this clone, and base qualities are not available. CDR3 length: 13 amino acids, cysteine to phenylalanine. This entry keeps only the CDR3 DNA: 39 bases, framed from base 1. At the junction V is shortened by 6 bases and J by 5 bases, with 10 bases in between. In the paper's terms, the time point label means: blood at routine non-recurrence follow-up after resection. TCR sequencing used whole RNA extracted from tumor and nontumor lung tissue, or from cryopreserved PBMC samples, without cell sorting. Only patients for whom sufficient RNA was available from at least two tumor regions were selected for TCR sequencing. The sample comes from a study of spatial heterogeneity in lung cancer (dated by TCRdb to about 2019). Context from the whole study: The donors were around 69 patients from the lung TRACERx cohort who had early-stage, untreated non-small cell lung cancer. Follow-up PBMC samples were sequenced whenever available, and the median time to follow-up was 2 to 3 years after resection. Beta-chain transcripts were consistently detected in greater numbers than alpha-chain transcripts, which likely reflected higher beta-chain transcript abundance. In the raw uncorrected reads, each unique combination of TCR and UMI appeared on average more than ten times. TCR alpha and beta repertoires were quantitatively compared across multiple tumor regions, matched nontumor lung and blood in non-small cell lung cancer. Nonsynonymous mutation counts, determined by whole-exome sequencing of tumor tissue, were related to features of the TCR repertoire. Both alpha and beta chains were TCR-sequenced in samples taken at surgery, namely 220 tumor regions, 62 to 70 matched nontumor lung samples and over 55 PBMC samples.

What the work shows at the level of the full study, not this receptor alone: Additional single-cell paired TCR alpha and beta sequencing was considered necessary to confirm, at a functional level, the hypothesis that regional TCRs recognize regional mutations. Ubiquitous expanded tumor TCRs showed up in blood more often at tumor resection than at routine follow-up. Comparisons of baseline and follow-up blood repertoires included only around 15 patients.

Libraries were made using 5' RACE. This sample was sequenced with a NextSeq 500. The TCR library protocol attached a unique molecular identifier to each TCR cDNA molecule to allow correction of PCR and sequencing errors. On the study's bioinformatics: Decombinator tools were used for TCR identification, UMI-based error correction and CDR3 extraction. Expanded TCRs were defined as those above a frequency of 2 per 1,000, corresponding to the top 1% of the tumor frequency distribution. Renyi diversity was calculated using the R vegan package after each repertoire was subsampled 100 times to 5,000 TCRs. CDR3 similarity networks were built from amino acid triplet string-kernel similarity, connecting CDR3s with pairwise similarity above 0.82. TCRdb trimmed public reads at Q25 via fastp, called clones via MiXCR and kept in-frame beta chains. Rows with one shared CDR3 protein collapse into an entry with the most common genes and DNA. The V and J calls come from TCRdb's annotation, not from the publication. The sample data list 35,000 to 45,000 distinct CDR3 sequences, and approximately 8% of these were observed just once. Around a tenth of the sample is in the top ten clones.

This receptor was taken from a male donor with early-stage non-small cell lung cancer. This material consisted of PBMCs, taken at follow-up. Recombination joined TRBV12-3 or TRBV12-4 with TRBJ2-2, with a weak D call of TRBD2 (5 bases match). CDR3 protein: CASSQRETGELFF. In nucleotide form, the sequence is TGTGCCAGCAGCCAAAGGGAGACCGGGGAGCTGTTTTTT.